This T cell receptor (beta chain) was found in a study of identifying expanded T cells in peripheral blood (dated by TCRdb to between 2019 and 2020). A note on the overall study: Technical replicates were generated by sequencing separate aliquots of the same genomic DNA pool, with four replicates compared pairwise.

TCRbeta CDR3 regions were profiled by bias-controlled multiplex PCR amplification of genomic DNA with the immunoSEQ Assay. The paper's data handling went like this. The absolute abundance of each unique TCRbeta CDR3 region was quantified after sequences were collapsed and filtered. Differential abundance was tested with two models: a binomial (Fisher-equivalent) model and a beta-binomial model that adds time-dependent variance fitted from healthy donors. Clones with fewer than 5 combined templates were removed, and a clone was called differentially abundant if the clone's Benjamini-Hochberg FDR was below 0.01. Beta-binomial variance was modeled as a function of total template count across the two samples using the form v = (b*log(k)+a)^2. This immuneACCESS table, as held by TCRdb, lists in-frame sequences with V and J called but not all clones. Of the missing ones, under half trace to an unresolved V gene in checked studies; the others have no known cause. That table gives V, J and clone size, and the DNA gave D and trimming. This sample is represented by 80,000 or so clones; 84% of them were singletons. 18% of the sample comes from the top ten.

The CDR3 starts with the cysteine, ends with the phenylalanine, and has 17 residues. This entry keeps only the CDR3 DNA: 51 bases, framed from base 1. The CDR1 and CDR2 encoded by the germline V gene (reference sequence) are SEHNR and FQNEAQ. Trimming leaves V shorter by 3 bases and J shorter by 5 bases, with the junction holding 10 bases beyond the gene matches. Points the paper makes about the study in general: The binomial model flagged 0.9 to 1.5 differentially abundant clones between technical replicates but roughly 15 over approximately 2 weeks and 19 over around four weeks. The beta-binomial model significantly reduced the number of clones called differentially abundant and the false-positive rate across all healthy-donor time intervals. For all healthy donors, the variance in clone template counts between roughly 2-week samples rose significantly as total template count increased. The authors expected that over much longer intervals, such as months to years, biological variance in healthy repertoires might increase even further.

During the collection period, no immune events, such as infections, were documented for the healthy donors. Blood repertoires from healthy donors were used as a training cohort for calibrating time-dependent variance in a beta-binomial model of differential abundance of T-cell clones. The training cohort comprised approximately ten healthy donors, 3 female and 7 male. On average the donors were around 39 years old, and their ages spanned 29 to 64 years. Obtained from a commercial supplier, whole blood was collected from each healthy donor at three time points set about 2 weeks apart. Genomic DNA was extracted from unsorted whole blood for immunosequencing. This clone was counted only a few times. Its antigen target is currently unknown. The record has no base qualities; no much larger clone is one base away.

Sequenced material: blood. The receptor's source is a person aged 18 to 75 in good health. The V and J segments used are TRBV7-9 and TRBJ2-5; 12 bases in the junction line up with TRBD2. For the CDR3, the sequence is CASSFVLAGGPRETQYF. At the DNA level, the sequence is TGTGCCAGCAGCTTTGTCCTAGCGGGAGGGCCTAGGGAGACCCAGTACTTC.